These 19 T cell receptor beta chains originate from one sample sequenced in a study of T cells in Graves' hyperthyroidism and ophthalmopathy. Regions amplified from RNA transcripts were the TCR beta CDR3 regions. A set of HTBI primers served as the primers for a first-round RT-PCR of the TCR CDR3. TCRdb passed the multiplex PCR reads through MiXCR, listing each CDR3 protein once. In the table there are about 640,000 distinct CDR3 sequences, 20% to 25% of which are singletons. Sequenced input: blood. These receptors were obtained from a man aged 25 to 45 with Graves' ophthalmopathy.

This clonotype was counted between two and nine times. This chain connects TRBV20-1 to TRBJ2-5, with D uncertain. This CDR3 is built from 14 residues. V was clipped by 0 bases and J by 7 bases, with 15 bases between them. Germline values: CDR1 DFQATT, CDR2 SNEGSKA (reference sequence). CDR3 coding DNA: TGCAGTGCTAGAGATCCGACAATGTTCGCGACCCAGTACTTC. This encodes CSARDPTMFATQYF.

This clonotype was observed a handful of times. This rearrangement joins TRBV30 to TRBJ2-2; 10 positions match TRBD2. This CDR3 has 16 amino acids. V dropped 0 bases and J dropped 4; count of bases not matched to a gene: 5. In germline, CDR1 is GTSNPN, CDR2 SVGIG (reference sequence). DNA for the CDR3: TGTGCCTGGAGTGTTTCTAGCGGGAGTTCCACCGGGGAGCTGTTTTTT. Translation: CAWSVSSGSSTGELFF.

The sample holds many counts of this clonotype. The chain has TRBV11-1 and TRBJ1-1; TRBD1 matches at 7 bases. This CDR3 is 14 amino acids long. The junction had 7 bases not matched to a gene; V was cut back by 3 bases and J by 6 bases. CDR1 is SGHAT and CDR2 is FQDESV in the germline V gene (reference sequence). The CDR3 is CASSFQPGQAEAFF. The CDR3 DNA follows: TGTGCCAGCAGCTTCCAACCAGGACAGGCTGAAGCTTTCTTT.

This clonotype has just a few counts. The V gene is TRBV20-1, the J gene TRBJ2-7; 8 bases line up with TRBD2. Trimming at V came to 2 bases and at J to 0 bases, leaving 6 bases not matched to a gene. The CDR3 is 15 residues long. Germline values: CDR1 DFQATT, CDR2 SNEGSKA (reference sequence). CDR3 region: CSARNPSGSSYEQYF. CDR3 bases: TGCAGTGCTAGAAACCCAAGCGGGAGCTCCTACGAGCAGTACTTC.

This clonotype was recorded a few times. V gene TRBV6-1 combines with J gene TRBJ2-5; maybe TRBD2 (6 bases). The CDR3 consists of 12 residues. In germline, CDR1 is MNHNS, CDR2 SASEGT. V was trimmed by 8 bases and J by 0 bases, leaving 7 bases between them. CDR3 residues: CASAGYQETQYF. The CDR3 nucleotides are TGTGCCAGCGCGGGATACCAAGAGACCCAGTACTTC.

This sequence joins TRBV27 and TRBJ2-3; D remains unclear. The CDR3 length is 14 residues. The ends were cut back, 0 bases at V and 3 bases at J, with 7 bases in the middle. Germline V gives CDR1 MNHEY, CDR2 SMNVEV (reference sequence). The CDR3 loop reads CASSLSNPTDTQYF. The CDR3 nucleotides read TGTGCCAGCAGTTTATCGAACCCGACAGATACGCAGTATTTT.

This clonotype was counted ten times or more. V is TRBV28 and J is TRBJ2-7; a possible D gene is TRBD2 (6 bases). Deletions cut 2 bases from V and 3 bases from J, with 17 bases between. Germline CDR1 and CDR2: MDHEN and SYDVKM. The CDR3 length is 16 residues. CDR3 in DNA: TGTGCCAGCAGTTTAGCGGGGACTCCGGAGGTCTACGAGCAGTACTTC. Translated: CASSLAGTPEVYEQYF.

The V and J genes are TRBV29-1 and TRBJ1-2; 7 positions match TRBD1. The CDR3 contains 10 residues. The J segment lost 13 bases and the V segment lost 6 bases, leaving 8 bases of the junction unmatched. Germline V gene data show CDR1 as SQVTM and CDR2 as ANQGSEA. The CDR3 region is CSVGQDYCTF. CDR3 DNA: TGCAGCGTAGGACAGGATTACTGCACCTTC.

This clonotype was detected only a few times. The chain joins TRBV28 to TRBJ2-7; D perhaps matches TRBD2 (6 bases). Germline CDR1 and CDR2: MDHEN and SYDVKM. The V gene lost 7 bases and the J gene lost 2 bases, with 15 bases spanning the gap. The CDR3 extends over 14 amino acids. The CDR3 reads CASTDGGLTYEQYF. The CDR3, as DNA: TGTGCCAGCACCGATGGGGGGTTAACCTACGAGCAGTACTTC.

This clonotype occurred a few times. The rearrangement joins TRBV20-1 to TRBJ2-1, with 8 bases lining up with TRBD2. J lost 5 bases, V lost 1 base, and 4 bases had no gene match. The V gene's germline CDR1 is DFQATT and CDR2 SNEGSKA (reference sequence). The CDR3 extends over 14 amino acids. For the CDR3, the DNA is TGCAGTGCTAGAGGCGGGAGGACAAACAATGAGCAGTTCTTC. Translation gives CSARGGRTNNEQFF.

This clonotype was picked up many times. The chain carries TRBV5-1 and TRBJ2-3; D perhaps matches TRBD2 (6 bases). This CDR3 is built from 15 residues. Germline CDR1 reads SGHRS; CDR2 reads YFSETQ. V was pared by 1 base and J by 2 bases, with 11 bases between. The CDR3 loop is CASSLSGLNTDTQYF. CDR3 bases: TGCGCCAGCAGCTTGAGCGGGTTAAACACAGATACGCAGTATTTT.

The chain carries TRBV20-1 and TRBJ2-5; no clear D gene. V lost 6 bases and J lost 2, with 22 bases in between. Germline V CDR1 and CDR2: DFQATT, SNEGSKA (reference sequence). CDR3 length equals 16 residues. The CDR3 bases are TGCAGTGCCATAAAACCCGAGACTTACTGGCAAGAGACCCAGTACTTC. Translation gives CSAIKPETYWQETQYF.

This clonotype was observed once. A clone one base away is much larger, so this may be a read error. The CDR3 sequence is CSARDRRGSTEAFF. Written as DNA, the CDR3 is TGCAGTGCTAGAGATCGAAGGGGAAGTACTGAAGCTTTCTTT. The rearrangement links TRBV20-1 to TRBJ1-1, with D possibly matching TRBD1 (5 bases). The ends were cut back, 0 bases at V and 5 bases at J, with 13 bases in the middle. The CDR3 runs to 14 residues. Per germline, CDR1 DFQATT and CDR2 SNEGSKA (reference sequence).

With regard to this clonotype: A junction end diverges from the germline sequence, so it may reflect a read error. This chain links TRBV18 with TRBJ1-1; a possible D gene is TRBD1 (6 bases). Per the germline V gene, CDR1 is KGHSH and CDR2 is LQKENI. The CDR3 covers 13 residues. The CDR3 protein is CTSSPQGNTEAFF. The CDR3 DNA is TGTACCAGCTCACCACAGGGGAACACTGAAGCTTTCTTT.

The chain employs TRBV27 and TRBJ2-3; 10 bases are a match to TRBD2. The germline V gene has CDR1 MNHEY and CDR2 SMNVEV (reference sequence). With 4 bases clipped from V and 5 bases from J, the junction kept 6 bases outside the gene matches. The CDR3 is 15 residues long. The CDR3 DNA sequence: TGTGCCAGCAGTTATAGCGGGAGGTGGAAAGATACGCAGTATTTT. Amino acid sequence: CASSYSGRWKDTQYF.

The table lists this clonotype with many counts. This chain connects TRBV28 to TRBJ2-1, with D perhaps matching TRBD1 (5 bases). Trimming removed 4 bases from V and 0 bases from J, with 13 bases in between. This CDR3 has 16 residues. CDR1 MDHEN and CDR2 SYDVKM come from the germline V gene. The CDR3 DNA follows: TGTGCCAGCAGTTCTCCATCCAGGGACTCCTACAATGAGCAGTTCTTC. Translation gives CASSSPSRDSYNEQFF.

The V call is TRBV7-9, the J call TRBJ1-3, with unresolved D. Germline loops: CDR1 SEHNR, CDR2 FQNEAQ (reference sequence). CDR3 size: 13 residues. The V end was cut by 2 bases, the J end by 3 bases, with 5 bases between. In nucleotides, the CDR3 is TGTGCCAGCAGCTTACGGGGTGGAAACACCATATATTTT. It is translated as CASSLRGGNTIYF.

The sample holds a few counts of this clonotype. The chain recombines TRBV20-1 with TRBJ1-2; weak D call: TRBD1 (5 bases). The germline CDR1 and CDR2 sequences are DFQATT and SNEGSKA (reference sequence). The CDR3 runs to 15 residues. The V end lost 6 bases, the J end lost 9 bases, and 26 bases lay between the germline ends. CDR3: CSAEGMAGTSVSYTF. CDR3 bases: TGCAGTGCAGAAGGGATGGCGGGGACGTCCGTGAGCTACACCTTC.

This chain links TRBV7-9 with TRBJ2-5; tentatively, D is TRBD2 (6 bases). Germline assignment: CDR1 SEHNR and CDR2 FQNEAQ (reference sequence). The germline V and J ends were trimmed by 6 bases and 3 bases, with 8 bases remaining between them. This CDR3 comprises 12 residues. CDR3 sequence: CASRSGEETQYF. In nucleotides, the CDR3 is TGTGCCAGCAGATCGGGAGAAGAGACCCAGTACTTC.